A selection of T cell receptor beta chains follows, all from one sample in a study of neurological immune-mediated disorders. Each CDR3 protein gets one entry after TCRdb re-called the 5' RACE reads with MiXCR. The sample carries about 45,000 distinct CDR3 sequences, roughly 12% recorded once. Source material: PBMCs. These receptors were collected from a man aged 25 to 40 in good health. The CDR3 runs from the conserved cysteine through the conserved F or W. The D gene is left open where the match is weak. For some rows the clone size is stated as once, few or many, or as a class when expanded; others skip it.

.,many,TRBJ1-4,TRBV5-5,TGTGCCAGCAGCTTATTGGTTACTAATGAAAAACTGTTTTTT,CASSLLVTNEKLFF
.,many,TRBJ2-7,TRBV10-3,TGTGCCATCAGTGAGTCGGCGGCCTACGAGCAGTACTTC,CAISESAAYEQYF
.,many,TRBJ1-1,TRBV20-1,TGCAGTGCTAGACAAGGGGGGTCGGTCTACACTGAAGCTTTCTTT,CSARQGGSVYTEAFF
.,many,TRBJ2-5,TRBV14,TGTGCCAGCAGCCAGGACCGGGTCCAAGAGACCCAGTACTTC,CASSQDRVQETQYF
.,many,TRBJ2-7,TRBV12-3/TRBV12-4,TGTGCCAGCAGTTTGGCCGGCGCCAGGGAGCAGTACTTC,CASSLAGAREQYF
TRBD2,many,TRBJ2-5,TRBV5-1,TGCGCCAGCAGCTTGCGGGGAGTAGCGGGAGGGCCGGAGGAGACCCAGTACTTC,CASSLRGVAGGPEETQYF
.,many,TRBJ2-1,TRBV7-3,TGTGCCAGCAGCTTATCAGCACAGGGCCCCGGTGAGCAGTTCTTC,CASSLSAQGPGEQFF
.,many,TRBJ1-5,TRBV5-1,TGCGCCAGCAGCTTGGTGGGCGGCAATCAGCCCCAGCATTTT,CASSLVGGNQPQHF
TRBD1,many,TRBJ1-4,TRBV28,TGTGCCAGCATCGACAGGGGGCGGGGCCGATTTAATGAAAAACTGTTTTTT,CASIDRGRGRFNEKLFF
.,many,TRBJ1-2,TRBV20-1,TGCAGTGCCCCTTGGACCTCAGGGGAGGATGGCTACACCTTC,CSAPWTSGEDGYTF
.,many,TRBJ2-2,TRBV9,TGTGCCAGCAGCGAGCGAGGGAGCACCGGGGAGCTGTTTTTT,CASSERGSTGELFF
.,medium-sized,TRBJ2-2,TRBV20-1,TGCAGTGCTAGCCGAGCGGGTTACACCGGGGAGCTGTTTTTT,CSASRAGYTGELFF
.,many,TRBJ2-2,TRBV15,TGTGCCACCTTGGAGAGAAACACCGGGGAGCTGTTTTTT,CATLERNTGELFF
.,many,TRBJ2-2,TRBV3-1,TGTGCCAGCAGCCAGCGAGCTAACGGGGAGCTGTTTTTT,CASSQRANGELFF
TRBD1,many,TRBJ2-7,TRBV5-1,TGCGCCAGCAGCTTTGACAGGGAACTTTACGAGCAGTACTTC,CASSFDRELYEQYF
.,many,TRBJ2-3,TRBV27,TGTGCCAGCAGTTTTACGGTAGACGGTACAGATACGCAGTATTTT,CASSFTVDGTDTQYF
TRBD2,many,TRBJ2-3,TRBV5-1,TGCGCCAGCTTTCTAGCGGGAGGGTCCACAGATACGCAGTATTTT,CASFLAGGSTDTQYF
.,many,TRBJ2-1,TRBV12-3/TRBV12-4,TGTGCCAGCAGCCCCTGGGGCAGCGAGCAGTTCTTC,CASSPWGSEQFF
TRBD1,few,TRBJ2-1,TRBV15,TGTGCCACCAGCAGAGGGACAGGGATGACCTATGAGCAGTTCTTC,CATSRGTGMTYEQFF
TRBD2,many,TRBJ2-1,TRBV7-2,TGTGCCAGCAGCTTTATTTCGGGAGGGAAGGGACACAATGAGCAGTTCTTC,CASSFISGGKGHNEQFF
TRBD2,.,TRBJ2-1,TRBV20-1,TGCAGTGCTAGAGGGTGGACTAGCGGGACAAATCTCAATGAGCAGTTCTTC,CSARGWTSGTNLNEQFF
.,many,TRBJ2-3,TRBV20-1,TGCAGTGCCCTTCCCAGCACAGATACGCAGTATTTT,CSALPSTDTQYF
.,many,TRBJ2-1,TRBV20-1,TGCAGTGCTAGGCGAGCTCCAGCCCTCAATGAGCAGTTCTTC,CSARRAPALNEQFF
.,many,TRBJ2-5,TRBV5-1,TGCGCCAGCAGCTTGGCGGGACGGGTACAACAAGAGACCCAGTACTTC,CASSLAGRVQQETQYF
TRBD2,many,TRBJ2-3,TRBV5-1,TGCGCCAGCAGCTTGCAGCGGACTAGCGGCACAGATACGCAGTATTTT,CASSLQRTSGTDTQYF
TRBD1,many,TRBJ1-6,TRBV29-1,TGCAGCGTTTCGGGACAGGGGAATTCACCCCTCCACTTT,CSVSGQGNSPLHF
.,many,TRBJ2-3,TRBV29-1,TGCAGCGTTTTGTACAACGCAGATACGCAGTATTTT,CSVLYNADTQYF
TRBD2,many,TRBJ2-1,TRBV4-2,TGTGCCAGCAGCCAAGAGGGACTAACCCGGTTCTTC,CASSQEGLTRFF